This T cell receptor beta chain appears in the sequencing data of a study of control samples from healthy donors and cancer patients. Data came from immunoSEQ multiplex PCR; TCRdb stores just in-frame clones and leaves some out. The profile covers tens of thousands of clones, with about 86% appearing a single time and around 1.3% taken by the ten largest. After removal of 2 bases from V and 1 base from J, the junction contained 5 bases not matched to a gene. Germline-derived CDR1 and CDR2 are SGHNT and YYREEE (reference sequence). The CDR3 runs 15 residues. The clonotype originates from a woman aged 50 to 60 in good health. This rearrangement joins TRBV5-4 to TRBJ2-7, with 8 bases lining up with TRBD2. The material sequenced was blood. The CDR3: CASSFRTSGSYEQYF. CDR3 nucleotide sequence: TGTGCCAGCAGCTTTCGCACTAGCGGATCCTACGAGCAGTACTTC.